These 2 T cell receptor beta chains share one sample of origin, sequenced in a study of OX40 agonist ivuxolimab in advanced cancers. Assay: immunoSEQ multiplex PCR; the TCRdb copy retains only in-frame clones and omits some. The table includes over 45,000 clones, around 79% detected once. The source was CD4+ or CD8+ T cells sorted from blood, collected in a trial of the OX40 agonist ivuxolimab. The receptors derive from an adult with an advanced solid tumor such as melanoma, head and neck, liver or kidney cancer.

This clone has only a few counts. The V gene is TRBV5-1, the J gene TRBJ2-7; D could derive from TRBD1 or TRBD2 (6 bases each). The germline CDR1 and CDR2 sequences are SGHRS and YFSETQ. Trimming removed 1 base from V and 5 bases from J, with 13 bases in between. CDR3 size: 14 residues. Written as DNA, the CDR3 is TGCGCCAGCAGCTTGATGATAGGGGGGAACGAGCAGTACTTC. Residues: CASSLMIGGNEQYF.

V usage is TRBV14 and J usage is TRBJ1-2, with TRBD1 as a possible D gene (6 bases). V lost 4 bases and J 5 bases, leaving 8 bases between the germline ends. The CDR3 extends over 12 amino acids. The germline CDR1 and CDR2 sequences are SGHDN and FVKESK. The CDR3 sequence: CASSLTGYGYTF. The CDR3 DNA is TGTGCCAGCAGCCTGACAGGTTATGGCTACACCTTC.